This entry describes one T cell receptor beta chain. Its cognate antigen has yet to be identified. No much larger clone exists at a distance of one base, and base qualities are not known. To prepare the library, the immunoSEQ multiplex PCR assay was applied. For the multiplex PCR, a mixture combining 60 forward primers for TCR Vbeta segments and 13 reverse primers for TCR Jbeta segments was used. A multiplex PCR assay on genomic DNA amplified the CDR3 region of rearranged TCR beta genes. The Illumina HiSeq System was used to sequence the amplified TCR beta libraries as 87-base-pair reads. In the original analysis: A later analysis counted 65 million to 90 million unique TCR beta chains across the roughly 700 repertoires, and about 10 million of these chains were shared by at least two donors. Raw reads were error-corrected and collapsed into unique sequences with a nearest-neighbor algorithm that merged closely related sequences to remove PCR and sequencing errors. Alignment of CDR3 sequences to IMGT reference sequences was used to assign V, D and J gene segments. Each retained sequence needed at least a six-nucleotide match to both a V gene segment and a J gene segment. A rearrangement counted as productive if the CDR3 had no stop codons and remained in frame with V and J, and every other rearrangement counted as non-productive. Following IMGT convention, CDR3 was defined as the stretch from the second conserved V-encoded cysteine up to the conserved J-encoded phenylalanine. Sequences without an unambiguous match to a single V gene segment were excluded from the earlier analysis of about 640 of the donors. In an earlier analysis of about 590 of the donors, a V segment was called functional when productive rearrangements were above 56.7%, and segregating when the standard deviation between donors exceeded 5%. A statistical classification framework was built to diagnose cytomegalovirus status from the catalog of TCR beta chain sequences. In a later analysis, TCR nucleotide sequences were compared against IMGT/GENE-DB human TR gene sequences so that V and J genes could be assigned. Using the TCRdist pipeline, a later analysis assigned CDR3 sequences along with most-parsimonious VDJ recombination scenarios. In a later analysis, every TCR beta chain was defined by the combination of its CDR3 amino acid sequence and its V-gene family, and reads without a unique V-gene family were dropped. To address suspected cross-contamination and a sequencing artifact, a later analysis removed approximately 590 highly shared, low-generation-probability nucleotide sequences. For each public chain, a later analysis derived a clonal expansion index from normalized ranks of inferred template counts within each repertoire. A later analysis computed generation probabilities with a VDJ recombination model fitted to out-of-frame rearrangements, and checked the results against IGoR. A later analysis scored TCR-TCR, TCR-HLA and TCR-CMV co-occurrence with hypergeometric tests, applying a repertoire-size bias correction to TCR pairs. To estimate false discovery rates, a later analysis permuted the HLA or CMV assignments 20 times. A later analysis grouped co-occurring TCRs with DBSCAN, adding TCRdist sequence similarity when clustering within HLA-allele-positive subsets. For co-occurrence clustering, repertoires with fewer than 30,000 or more than 120,000 public chains were excluded, along with five repertoires with anomalous nucleotide sharing. TCRdb took over this immuneACCESS table, retaining in-frame rearrangements with V and J assigned. Such tables are incomplete; in checked studies, under half of the missing clones stem from an unresolved V gene, and the remainder is unexplained. V, J and clone size derive from that table, while D and trimming were established from the DNA sequence. The sample profile shows roughly 240,000 clones; roughly 78% of them were found once. The ten largest clones take up about 0.45% of the sample.

These data come from a study of cytomegalovirus exposure and HLA in healthy donors (dated by TCRdb to the late 2010s). Regarding the research as a whole: An earlier analysis of roughly 610 of the donors reported roughly 300 Gb of sequence data and 95 million to 130 million unique TCR beta sequences obtained from about 179 million T cells. The number of typed donors differed by locus: about 620-640 for A, B, C, DRB1 and DQB1; approximately 540 for DQA1; 606 for DPA1; and 450 to 480 for DPB1. Donor age, sex, ethnicity and CMV serostatus were compiled together with the repertoire data. An early release that covered some 640 HLA-typed donors contained about 300 gigabases of sequencing data and tens of millions of unique TCR sequences. In an earlier analysis of a few hundred of the donors, high-throughput TCR beta sequencing was used to judge whether each TCR beta V gene segment behaved as functional or pseudogenic. Because of strong linkage in the cohort, four or five DR-DQ haplotypes were treated as single units for association and clustering. Among 398 genotyped donors of the cohort, an average of about 240,000 unique TCR beta nucleotide sequences were sequenced per donor, roughly a sixth of them non-productive. The study profiled the T cell repertoires of about 640 subjects by immunosequencing and related them to cytomegalovirus serostatus. Genome-wide SNP genotypes for about 65% of the roughly 670 donors were used in a later genetic analysis, which treated that subset as a discovery cohort. HLA typing included class I and class II loci at four-digit resolution. The genetic ancestry cluster associated with self-reported Caucasian donors included roughly 84% of the 398 genotyped donors. In the later analysis, no new phenotypic data were used to find candidate immune exposures; instead, reliance was placed on TCR beta sequences and their occurrence across donors. The study combined high-throughput TCR immunosequencing, statistical association of individual TCRs with disease status, and machine learning to predict cytomegalovirus infection status. The study was designed to test whether signatures of past pathogen exposure could be identified by cataloging public T cell receptors. Every discovery cohort repertoire had been produced on one sequencing platform. A separate validation cohort of more than 100 different subjects was used in addition to the 666-subject first cohort. A later analysis re-examined previously published TCR beta repertoires from roughly 650 donors and added high-resolution HLA genotyping to investigate patterns of TCR occurrence.

Overall study results and their limits: Across donors, most TCR sequences were observed very rarely, whereas some public TCRs were present in many individuals. Strong co-occurrence of HLA alleles, especially DR and DQ, made assigning TCR associations to individual alleles difficult. Because HLA typing was missing for some donors at each locus, association tests included only the typed subset. Presence/absence analyses assumed roughly uniform sequencing depth across donors, an assumption that may not hold. The authors suggested that the approach could potentially be generalized to other disease states and immunological phenotypes. A further reported finding was that TCR beta sequences accurately predicted the HLA-A and HLA-B alleles for most subjects in the first cohort. Linkage disequilibrium might explain the correlated functional status among segregating V segments, but an unknown experimental factor could not be ruled out. A group of highly shared sequence variants was considered likely to be a technical artifact of the sequencing pipeline. In vitro tests confirmed that a few of the cytomegalovirus-associated TCR beta chains recognize cytomegalovirus antigens. Specific HLA alleles were associated with 15,000 to 20,000 TCR beta sequences at a false discovery rate of 0.05 in a later analysis. According to a later genetic analysis, donors in an Asian-associated ancestry cluster had fewer N-insertions in productive TCRs than the roughly 670-donor mean. V-gene and J-gene trimming of TCR beta chains was associated with a missense DCLRE1C variant in a later genetic analysis, and the association was replicated in an independent cohort. An earlier analysis of approximately 570 of the donors showed that most TCR beta V segments appeared in productive rearrangements either about 87% or about 30% of the time, which broadly matched IMGT annotations. Cytomegalovirus status was reported to be diagnosed by the classifier with high specificity and sensitivity in both the original and validation cohorts. The earlier analysis of fewer than 750 of the donors excluded 15 to 20 rarely observed V segments, including chromosome 9 orphons, because counts were too low. According to a later analysis, TCR association rates differed among HLA loci, with DRB1 alleles showing the most associated TCRs and HLA-C alleles showing the fewest. In a later analysis, most CMV-associated TCR beta chains were found to appear HLA-restricted, with HLA associations seemingly driven largely by CMV exposure. A later analysis reported that several top co-occurrence clusters appeared linked to parvovirus B19, influenza, CMV and Epstein-Barr virus. Compared with equally common non-associated chains, HLA-associated TCR beta chains in a later analysis were more clonally expanded and had lower generation probabilities. The study listed 164 TCR beta chains as associated with cytomegalovirus. In this cohort, only TCR beta chains were sequenced, and detectable features were limited by the absence of alpha or paired-chain data. The only immune exposure information available for the cohort was CMV serostatus.

In total, more than 500 healthy bone marrow donors made up the cohort. At the time of sampling, all cohort members were nominally healthy, though unrecorded immune exposures were likely present. The donor was CMV seronegative and was included in the group of several hundred seronegative cohort members. Every donor gave a peripheral blood sample, and the peripheral blood mononuclear cells from that sample were used for TCR beta sequencing. Genomic DNA extraction from the blood cell samples was performed with the Qiagen DNeasy Blood Extraction Kit. The receptor's source is a boy aged 5-17 years in good health and CMV-seronegative. The sample consisted of PBMCs.

CDR3 loop: CASSPTPNRADYEQYF. In nucleotide form, the sequence is TGTGCCAGTAGTCCGACCCCTAACAGAGCCGACTACGAGCAGTACTTC. The chain uses TRBV19 and TRBJ2-7, with the D gene not confidently named. From the cysteine through the phenylalanine, the CDR3 covers 16 amino acids. The only DNA kept is the CDR3, 48 bases in frame from the first base. The V and J ends are trimmed by 5 bases and 3 bases, leaving 20 bases between them. The germline V gene encodes CDR1 LNHDA and CDR2 SQIVND (reference sequence).